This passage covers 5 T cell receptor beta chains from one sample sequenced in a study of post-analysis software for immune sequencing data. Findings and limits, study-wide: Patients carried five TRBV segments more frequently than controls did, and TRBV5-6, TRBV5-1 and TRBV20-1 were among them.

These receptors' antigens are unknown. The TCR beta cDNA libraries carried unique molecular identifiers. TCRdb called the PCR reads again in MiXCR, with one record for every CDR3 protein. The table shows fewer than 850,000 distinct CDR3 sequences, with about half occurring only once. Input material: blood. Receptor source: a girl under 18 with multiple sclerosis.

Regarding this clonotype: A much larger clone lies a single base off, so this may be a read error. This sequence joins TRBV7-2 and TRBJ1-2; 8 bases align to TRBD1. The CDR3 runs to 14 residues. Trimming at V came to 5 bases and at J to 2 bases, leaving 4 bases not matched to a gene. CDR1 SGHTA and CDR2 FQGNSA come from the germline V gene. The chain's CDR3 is CASSPWTGNYGYTF. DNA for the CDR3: TGTGCCAGCAGCCCCTGGACAGGGAACTATGGCTACACCTTC.

The CDR3 reads CSAGGLGGPRNIQYF. DNA of the CDR3: TGCAGTGCTGGGGGACTGGGCGGGCCCAGAAACATTCAGTACTTC. The rearrangement uses TRBV20-1 and TRBJ2-4, with D possibly matching TRBD2 (6 bases). V lost 5 bases, J lost 6 bases, and 20 bases lay in between. This CDR3 spans 15 amino acids. Looked up from germline, CDR1 is DFQATT and CDR2 is SNEGSKA (reference sequence).

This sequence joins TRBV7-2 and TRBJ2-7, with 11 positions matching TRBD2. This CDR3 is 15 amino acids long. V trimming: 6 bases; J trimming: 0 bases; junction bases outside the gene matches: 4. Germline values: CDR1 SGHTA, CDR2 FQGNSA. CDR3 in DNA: TGTGCCAGCAGTCAACTAGCGGGAGTCTCCTACGAGCAGTACTTC. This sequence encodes CASSQLAGVSYEQYF.

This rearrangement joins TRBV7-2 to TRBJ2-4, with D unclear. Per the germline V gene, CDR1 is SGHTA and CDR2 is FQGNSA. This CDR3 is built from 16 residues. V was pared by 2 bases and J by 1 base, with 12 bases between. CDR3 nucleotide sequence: TGTGCCAGCAGCTTACGGACCAGCGTCGCCAAAAACATTCAGTACTTC. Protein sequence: CASSLRTSVAKNIQYF.

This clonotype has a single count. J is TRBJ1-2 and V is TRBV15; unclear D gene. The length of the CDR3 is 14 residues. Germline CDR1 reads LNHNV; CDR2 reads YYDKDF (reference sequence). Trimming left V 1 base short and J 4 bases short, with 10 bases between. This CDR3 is CATSRGSDGYGYTF. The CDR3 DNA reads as TGTGCCACCAGCAGAGGCTCGGACGGCTATGGCTACACCTTC.